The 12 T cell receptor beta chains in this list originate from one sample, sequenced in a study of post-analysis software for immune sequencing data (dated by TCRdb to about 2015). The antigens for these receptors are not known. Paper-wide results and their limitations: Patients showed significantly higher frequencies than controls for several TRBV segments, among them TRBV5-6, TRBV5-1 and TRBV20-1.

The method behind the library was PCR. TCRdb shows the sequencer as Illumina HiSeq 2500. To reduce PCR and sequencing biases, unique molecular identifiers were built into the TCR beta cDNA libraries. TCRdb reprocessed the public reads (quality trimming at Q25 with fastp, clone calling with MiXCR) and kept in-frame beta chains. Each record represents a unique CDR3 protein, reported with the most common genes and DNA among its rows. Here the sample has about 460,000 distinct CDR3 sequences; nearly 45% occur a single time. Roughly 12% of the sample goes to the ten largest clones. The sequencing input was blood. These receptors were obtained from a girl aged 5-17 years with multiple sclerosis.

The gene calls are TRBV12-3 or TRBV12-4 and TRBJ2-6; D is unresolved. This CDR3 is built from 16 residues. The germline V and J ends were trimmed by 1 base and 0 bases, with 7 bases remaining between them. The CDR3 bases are TGTGCCAGCAGTTTAGAGCCGGCCTCTGGGGCCAACGTCCTGACTTTC. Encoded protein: CASSLEPASGANVLTF.

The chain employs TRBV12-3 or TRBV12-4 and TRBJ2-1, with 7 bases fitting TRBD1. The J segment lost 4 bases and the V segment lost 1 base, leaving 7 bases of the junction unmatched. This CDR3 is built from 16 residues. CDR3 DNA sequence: TGTGCCAGCAGTTTAGGCCCGACAGGGACATACAATGAGCAGTTCTTC. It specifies CASSLGPTGTYNEQFF.

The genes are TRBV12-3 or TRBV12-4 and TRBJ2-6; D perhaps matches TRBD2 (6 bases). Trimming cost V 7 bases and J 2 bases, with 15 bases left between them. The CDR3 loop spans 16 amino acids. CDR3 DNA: TGTGCCAGCATCCTTCAGGGAGGCGCTGGGGCCAACGTCCTGACTTTC. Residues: CASILQGGAGANVLTF.

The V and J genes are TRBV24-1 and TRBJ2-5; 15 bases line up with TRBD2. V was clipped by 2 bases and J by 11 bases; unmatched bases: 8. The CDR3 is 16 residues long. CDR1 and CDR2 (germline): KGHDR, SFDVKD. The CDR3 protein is CATSDSGTSGRNEQYF. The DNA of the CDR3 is TGTGCCACCAGTGATTCGGGGACTAGCGGGAGGAATGAGCAGTACTTC.

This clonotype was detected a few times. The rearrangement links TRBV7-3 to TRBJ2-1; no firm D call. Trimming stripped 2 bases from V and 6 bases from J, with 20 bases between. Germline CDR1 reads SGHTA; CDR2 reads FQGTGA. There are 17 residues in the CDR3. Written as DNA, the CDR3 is TGTGCCAGCAGCTTAGGTATGTCGGCAATTCAAACCAATGAGCAGTTCTTC. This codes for CASSLGMSAIQTNEQFF.

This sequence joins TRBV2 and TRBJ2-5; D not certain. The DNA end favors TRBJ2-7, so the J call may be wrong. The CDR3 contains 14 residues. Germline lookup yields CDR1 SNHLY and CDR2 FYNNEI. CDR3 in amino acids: CASSERGYVDEQYF. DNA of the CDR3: TGTGCCAGCAGTGAGCGAGGTTATGTCGACGAGCAGTACTTC.

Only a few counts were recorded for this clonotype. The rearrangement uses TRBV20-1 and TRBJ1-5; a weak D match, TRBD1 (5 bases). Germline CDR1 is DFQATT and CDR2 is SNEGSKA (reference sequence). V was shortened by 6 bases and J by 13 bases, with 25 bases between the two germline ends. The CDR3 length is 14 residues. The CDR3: CSASPGRGPGGQHF. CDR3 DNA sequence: TGCAGTGCGTCCCCCGGGAGGGGCCCCGGAGGTCAGCATTTT.

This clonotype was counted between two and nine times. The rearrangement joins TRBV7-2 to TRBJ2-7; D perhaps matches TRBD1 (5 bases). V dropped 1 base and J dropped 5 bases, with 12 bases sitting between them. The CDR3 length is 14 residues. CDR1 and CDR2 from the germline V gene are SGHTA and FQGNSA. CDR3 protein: CASSLGAGRHEQYF. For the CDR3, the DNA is TGTGCCAGCAGCTTAGGGGCAGGGCGGCACGAGCAGTACTTC.

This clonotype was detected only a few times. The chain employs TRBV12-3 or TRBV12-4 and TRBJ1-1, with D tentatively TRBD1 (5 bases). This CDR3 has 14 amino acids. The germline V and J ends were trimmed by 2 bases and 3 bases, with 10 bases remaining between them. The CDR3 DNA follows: TGTGCCAGCAGTTTAAAGGGGAGGGACACTGAAGCTTTCTTT. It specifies CASSLKGRDTEAFF.

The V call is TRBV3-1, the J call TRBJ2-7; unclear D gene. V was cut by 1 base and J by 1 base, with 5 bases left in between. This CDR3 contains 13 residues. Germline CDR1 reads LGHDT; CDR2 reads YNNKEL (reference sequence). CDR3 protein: CASSQVGSYEQYF. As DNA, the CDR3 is TGTGCCAGCAGCCAAGTGGGGTCCTACGAGCAGTACTTC.

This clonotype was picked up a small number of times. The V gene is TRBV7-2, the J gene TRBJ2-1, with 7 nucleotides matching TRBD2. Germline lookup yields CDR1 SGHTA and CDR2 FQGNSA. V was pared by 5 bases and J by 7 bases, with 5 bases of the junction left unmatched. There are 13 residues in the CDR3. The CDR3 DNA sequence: TGTGCCAGCAGCCACGGGCGGGAGAATGAGCAGTTCTTC. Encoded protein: CASSHGRENEQFF.

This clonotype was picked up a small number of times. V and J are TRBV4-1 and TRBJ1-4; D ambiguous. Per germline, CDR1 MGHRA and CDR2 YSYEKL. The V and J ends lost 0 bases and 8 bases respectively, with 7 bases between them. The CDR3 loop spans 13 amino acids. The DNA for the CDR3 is TGCGCCAGCAGCCAAGAGACACGCGAAAAACTGTTTTTT. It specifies CASSQETREKLFF.